These 7 T cell receptor beta chains share one sample of origin, sequenced in a study of pediatric ulcerative colitis. One to two pinch biopsies were taken from the rectum during colonoscopy. Libraries were prepared by immunoSEQ multiplex PCR; TCRdb keeps only in-frame clonotypes and omits some of them. In the table there are tens of thousands of clones, about three quarters of which are singletons. Sequences were obtained from gut tissue. These receptors were taken from a boy aged 10-17 years with severe ulcerative colitis.

CDR3: CASSLDGGAVYSDTQYF. The CDR3 nucleotides read TGCGCCAGCAGCTTGGACGGGGGGGCGGTATATTCAGATACGCAGTATTTT. This chain uses TRBV5-1 with TRBJ2-3; TRBD2 aligns across 8 bases. The V and J ends lost 0 bases and 4 bases, in that order; junction bases with no gene match: 10. The CDR3 extends over 17 amino acids. Germline V gene data show CDR1 as SGHRS and CDR2 as YFSETQ.

A single count supports this clone. The CDR3 DNA reads TGTGCCAGCAACTGGGAAGGGAATAGGGCCTACGAGCAGTACTTC. It translates to CASNWEGNRAYEQYF. The V gene is TRBV27, the J gene TRBJ2-7; D unclear. The ends were cut back, 7 bases at V and 2 bases at J, with 18 bases in the middle. Germline loops: CDR1 MNHEY, CDR2 SMNVEV (reference sequence). The CDR3 loop spans 15 amino acids.

This rearrangement joins TRBV7-2 to TRBJ2-4; no reliable D call. CDR3 size: 16 residues. V dropped 1 base and J dropped 0 bases, with 10 bases sitting between them. Germline CDR1 is SGHTA and CDR2 is FQGNSA. The CDR3 DNA reads as TGTGCCAGCAGCTTAGGCTTCCTTTTAGCCAAAAACATTCAGTACTTC. It specifies CASSLGFLLAKNIQYF.

About this clone: Distinct nucleotide sequences in the sample also encode this CDR3. The V and J genes are TRBV9 and TRBJ1-2; tentative D call: TRBD1 (6 bases). Trimming removed 4 bases from V and 2 bases from J, with 9 bases in between. Germline CDR1 SGDLS, CDR2 YYNGEE. This CDR3 has 13 residues. This CDR3 is CASSPTGNYGYTF. The CDR3 DNA reads as TGTGCCAGCAGCCCAACAGGGAACTATGGCTACACCTTC.

This chain connects TRBV6-5 to TRBJ2-2; no firm D call. Per germline, CDR1 MNHEY and CDR2 SVGAGI. There are 14 residues in the CDR3. Trimming took off 1 base at V and 1 base at J, with 4 bases between the two ends. This CDR3 reads CASSYWKNTGELFF. CDR3 coding DNA: TGTGCCAGCAGTTACTGGAAGAACACCGGGGAGCTGTTTTTT.

V and J are TRBV2 and TRBJ1-2; 8 bases line up with TRBD1. CDR1 is SNHLY, CDR2 FYNNEI, per germline. V gave up 5 bases and J gave up 6 bases; unmatched junction bases: 20. CDR3 length: 18 residues. The chain's CDR3 is CASSQVKDRAIRGDGYTF. The CDR3 nucleotides are TGTGCCAGCAGTCAGGTTAAGGACAGGGCGATCCGGGGAGATGGCTACACCTTC. Based on the CDR3 plus reference TRBV2 and TRBJ1-2, the full variable domain is EPEVTQTPSHQVTQMGQEVILRCVPISNHLYFYWYRQILGQKVEFLVSFYNNEISEKSEIFDDQFSVERPDGSNFTLKIRSTKLEDSAMYFCASSQVKDRAIRGDGYTFGSGTRLTVV.

The chain uses TRBV6-1 and TRBJ1-2, with D possibly matching TRBD1 (6 bases). The CDR3 is made up of 11 amino acids. V was pared by 10 bases and J by 3 bases, with 9 bases between. Germline V lookup: CDR1 MNHNS, CDR2 SASEGT. CDR3 amino acids: CATRTDYGYTF. CDR3 nucleotide sequence: TGTGCCACCAGGACAGACTATGGCTACACCTTC.